A single sample gave rise to the 30 T cell receptor beta chains below, sequenced in a study of blood T cell repertoires in COVID-19. Using immunoSEQ multiplex PCR, the repertoire was profiled, and TCRdb retains in-frame clones only, with some absent. The table lists 260,000 or so clones, around four fifths of them singletons. Material for sequencing was PBMCs or T cells enriched from blood (not recorded which). Source of these receptors: a woman in her thirties or forties who had been exposed to COVID-19.

CDR3 nucleotides: TGTGCCAGCAGTCAGGGACAGGGGGTGACAGATACGCAGTATTTT. Its translation: CASSQGQGVTDTQYF. The chain has TRBV11-3 and TRBJ2-3, with TRBD1 identical over 11 bases. Per germline, CDR1 SGHNT and CDR2 YENEEA. V trimming: 6 bases; J trimming: 3 bases; junction bases outside the gene matches: 5. CDR3 length: 15 residues.

This clone was seen only a few times. This rearrangement joins TRBV30 to TRBJ1-4, with D possibly matching TRBD1 (5 bases). This CDR3 has 12 residues. V was clipped by 4 bases and J by 6 bases, with 9 bases between them. The germline V gene has CDR1 GTSNPN and CDR2 SVGIG (reference sequence). The CDR3 reads CAWTGLDEKLFF. CDR3 nucleotide sequence: TGTGCCTGGACAGGGTTGGATGAAAAACTGTTTTTT.

The chain couples TRBV3-1 (or the pseudogene TRBV3-2) to TRBJ1-4; TRBD1 matches at 8 bases. Germline V gene sequence: CDR1 LGHDT, CDR2 YNNKEL (reference sequence). Trimming removed 2 bases from V and 8 bases from J; junction bases left unmatched: 4. The CDR3 is made up of 14 amino acids. The CDR3 DNA is TGTGCCAGCAGCCAACAGGGGGCTGGGGAAAAACTGTTTTTT. Translated, it gives CASSQQGAGEKLFF.

The chain carries TRBV27 and TRBJ1-2, with 7 bases that match TRBD1. V shed 9 bases, J shed 0 bases, and the junction held 1 base outside the gene matches. There are 12 residues in the CDR3. Germline V CDR1 and CDR2: MNHEY, SMNVEV (reference sequence). CDR3 region: CARGTANYGYTF. CDR3 in DNA: TGTGCCAGGGGGACAGCTAACTATGGCTACACCTTC.

The V gene is TRBV28, the J gene TRBJ2-3, with D maybe TRBD2 (6 bases). Trimming pared 3 bases from V and 0 bases from J, leaving 10 bases between. The CDR3 is 15 amino acids. Per the germline V gene, CDR1 is MDHEN and CDR2 is SYDVKM. The CDR3 sequence is CASSLGLLSTDTQYF. The CDR3 nucleotides read TGTGCCAGCAGTTTGGGACTGCTAAGCACAGATACGCAGTATTTT. Drawing the rest from reference TRBV28 and TRBJ2-3, the complete variable domain is DVKVTQSSRYLVKRTGEKVFLECVQDMDHENMFWYRQDPGLGLRLIYFSYDVKMKEKGDIPEGYSVSREKKERFSLILESASTNQTSMYLCASSLGLLSTDTQYFGPGTRLTVL.

V gene TRBV7-6 combines with J gene TRBJ2-5; tentatively, D is TRBD1 (5 bases). The V end lost 5 bases, the J end lost 1 base, and 14 bases lay between the germline ends. Germline CDR1 reads SGHVS; CDR2 reads FNYEAQ. This CDR3 is built from 15 residues. The DNA for the CDR3 is TGTGCCAGCAGCCTCCGGAGACAGTTCCAAGAGACCCAGTACTTC. Protein: CASSLRRQFQETQYF.

The chain employs TRBV28 and TRBJ1-2; no definite D call. CDR1 is MDHEN, CDR2 SYDVKM, per germline. The V and J ends lost 5 bases and 1 base respectively, with 14 bases between them. The CDR3 is 15 residues long. This CDR3 is CASSPTARGNYGYTF. CDR3 sequence (DNA): TGTGCCAGCAGTCCCACGGCACGGGGTAACTATGGCTACACCTTC.

J is TRBJ1-1 and V is TRBV5-1; 9 nucleotides agree with TRBD1. V shed 4 bases and J 6 bases; nucleotides not matched to a gene: 10. The CDR3 contains 15 residues. Germline V gene sequence: CDR1 SGHRS, CDR2 YFSETQ. The CDR3 bases are TGCGCCAGCAGCCTGAATCCGGGACAGGGATCTGAAGCTTTCTTT. Protein: CASSLNPGQGSEAFF.

The rearrangement joins TRBV7-9 to TRBJ2-2, with 9 bases lining up with TRBD1. CDR3 length: 14 amino acids. The germline V gene has CDR1 SEHNR and CDR2 FQNEAQ (reference sequence). Trimming removed 5 bases from V and 4 bases from J; junction bases left unmatched: 2. The CDR3, as DNA: TGTGCCAGCAGCAGACAGGGGGGCACCGGGGAGCTGTTTTTT. Amino acids: CASSRQGGTGELFF.

This clone was detected ten times or more. The rearrangement links TRBV5-1 to TRBJ1-1; the match to TRBD1 covers 7 bases. J gave up 1 base and V 6 bases, and 12 bases lay outside the gene matches. This CDR3 is built from 16 residues. Germline V gives CDR1 SGHRS, CDR2 YFSETQ. In nucleotides, the CDR3 is TGCGCCAGCACCAATACAGGGGCGTCACGGAACACTGAAGCTTTCTTT. Translated, it gives CASTNTGASRNTEAFF.

This clone was seen more than once but under ten times. The V and J genes are TRBV7-8 and TRBJ1-1; D not certain. The V end was cut by 1 base, the J end by 0 bases, with 15 bases between. Germline assignment: CDR1 SGHVS and CDR2 FQNEAQ. The CDR3 is 17 residues long. The CDR3 bases are TGTGCCAGCAGCTTAGGGGAGAGACGTCTGATGAACACTGAAGCTTTCTTT. Its translation is CASSLGERRLMNTEAFF.

This clone was observed a few times. The V call is TRBV30, the J call TRBJ1-4, with no clear D. V lost 0 bases and J lost 0, with 5 bases in between. CDR3 length equals 14 residues. Germline CDR1 and CDR2: GTSNPN and SVGIG (reference sequence). Here the CDR3 reads CAWSVSPTNEKLFF. The CDR3 DNA follows: TGTGCCTGGAGTGTCTCCCCAACTAATGAAAAACTGTTTTTT.

The genes are TRBV11-3 and TRBJ2-1, with 7 bases aligning to TRBD2. The germline V gene has CDR1 SGHNT and CDR2 YENEEA. V was clipped by 4 bases and J by 12 bases; unmatched bases: 9. The CDR3 has 13 amino acids. The CDR3 region is CASSYHPGGTQFF. CDR3 DNA: TGTGCCAGCAGCTACCACCCCGGGGGGACGCAGTTCTTC.

CDR3 sequence (DNA): TGTGCCAGCAGCTTTGTGGAAGGGGGGGGAGAGACCCAGTACTTC. Protein: CASSFVEGGGETQYF. V gene TRBV13 combines with J gene TRBJ2-5, with a weak D call TRBD2 (7 bases). V was pared by 3 bases and J by 4 bases, with 15 bases between. The CDR3 runs to 15 residues. Germline V CDR1 and CDR2: PRHDT, FYEKMQ (reference sequence).

This clone appeared a few times. The chain recombines TRBV19 with TRBJ2-3; possible D gene TRBD2, 7 bases. The CDR3 covers 14 residues. V was trimmed by 5 bases and J by 8 bases, leaving 17 bases between them. Germline values: CDR1 LNHDA, CDR2 SQIVND (reference sequence). DNA for the CDR3: TGTGCCAGTAGTCAGTGGGGGGGCGACGGTACGCAGTATTTT. The encoded protein is CASSQWGGDGTQYF.

The rearrangement uses TRBV6-2 or TRBV6-3 and TRBJ2-3, with 12 bases that match TRBD2. J was trimmed by 5 bases and V by 5 bases; bases with no gene match: 8. Germline loops: CDR1 MNHEY, CDR2 SVGEGT. The CDR3 covers 16 residues. The CDR3 here is CASSEPSGGAGDTQYF. The DNA of the CDR3 is TGTGCCAGCAGTGAGCCTAGCGGGGGGGCGGGAGATACGCAGTATTTT.

Concerning this clone itself: This sample includes further DNA sequences coding for the same CDR3. This rearrangement joins TRBV7-2 to TRBJ1-3; 9 bases are a match to TRBD1. The CDR3 is made up of 17 amino acids. After removal of 0 bases from V and 1 base from J, the junction contained 4 bases not matched to a gene. The germline CDR1 and CDR2 sequences are SGHTA and FQGNSA. The DNA of the CDR3 is TGTGCCAGCAGCTTAGCCGGGACAGGGTTTTCTGGAAACACCATATATTTT. Translation: CASSLAGTGFSGNTIYF.

This clone was seen more than once but under ten times. The J gene is TRBJ1-1, the V gene TRBV19, with TRBD1 as a possible D gene (5 bases). Trimming took off 9 bases at V and 8 bases at J, with 13 bases between the two ends. There are 11 residues in the CDR3. The V gene's germline CDR1 is LNHDA and CDR2 SQIVND (reference sequence). CDR3 region: CASSDRFEAFF. CDR3 nucleotide sequence: TGTGCCAGCTCTGACAGATTCGAAGCTTTCTTT.

The rearrangement uses TRBV9 and TRBJ2-1; 7 bases align to TRBD2. V lost 3 bases to trimming and J lost 6 bases; unmatched junction nucleotides: 0. CDR1 SGDLS and CDR2 YYNGEE come from the germline V gene. This CDR3 spans 12 amino acids. The CDR3 DNA follows: TGTGCCAGCAGCGCTAGCGGCAATGAGCAGTTCTTC. Protein: CASSASGNEQFF.

This clone was seen more than once but under ten times. This chain connects TRBV4-2 to TRBJ2-3; 7 nucleotides line up with TRBD2. V was clipped by 3 bases and J by 1 base; unmatched bases: 10. This CDR3 is 17 amino acids long. Germline CDR1 reads LGHNA; CDR2 reads YNFKEQ. CDR3: CASSHPSSGGGTDTQYF. DNA of the CDR3: TGTGCCAGCAGCCACCCTTCTAGCGGAGGGGGCACAGATACGCAGTATTTT.

The chain has TRBV2 and TRBJ1-5, with 8 positions matching TRBD1. With V trimmed by 8 bases and J by 7 bases, 7 bases remained unmatched. In germline, CDR1 is SNHLY, CDR2 FYNNEI. CDR3 length: 13 amino acids. This CDR3 reads CASRQGLRQPQHF. The CDR3 bases are TGTGCCAGCCGACAGGGGTTAAGGCAGCCCCAGCATTTT.

CDR3 in amino acids: CASSQADQDYQPQHF. CDR3 in DNA: TGTGCCAGCAGCCAAGCCGATCAAGACTATCAGCCCCAGCATTTT. V usage is TRBV4-2 and J usage is TRBJ1-5; no clear D gene. With 1 base removed from V and 5 bases from J, the gap between germline ends came to 12 bases. There are 15 residues in the CDR3. Germline values: CDR1 LGHNA, CDR2 YNFKEQ.

V and J are TRBV6-1 and TRBJ2-7, with D perhaps matching TRBD1 (5 bases). Germline-derived CDR1 and CDR2 are MNHNS and SASEGT. The V gene lost 5 bases and the J gene lost 2 bases, with 10 bases spanning the gap. This CDR3 is built from 13 residues. The CDR3 DNA follows: TGTGCCAGCAGTCCAGGGCCCCCCTACGAGCAGTACTTC. This encodes CASSPGPPYEQYF.

The chain has TRBV4-2 and TRBJ2-2; D gene ambiguous. Germline lookup yields CDR1 LGHNA and CDR2 YNFKEQ. The CDR3 has 15 residues. The V gene lost 3 bases and the J gene lost 2 bases, with 10 bases spanning the gap. Here the CDR3 DNA reads TGTGCCAGCAGCCACAACCTAGGTAACACCGGGGAGCTGTTTTTT. Protein sequence: CASSHNLGNTGELFF.

The V and J genes are TRBV18 and TRBJ1-1; tentatively, D is TRBD1 (6 bases). Germline CDR1 is KGHSH and CDR2 is LQKENI. V lost 3 bases, J lost 4 bases, and 9 bases lay in between. The CDR3 consists of 13 residues. CDR3 in amino acids: CASSPARGTEAFF. The CDR3 DNA sequence: TGTGCCAGCTCACCCGCCAGGGGCACTGAAGCTTTCTTT.

The gene calls are TRBV29-1 and TRBJ1-1; TRBD1 might be the D (5 bases). CDR3 size: 13 residues. V was shortened by 3 bases and J by 1 base, with 9 bases between the two germline ends. The V gene's germline CDR1 is SQVTM and CDR2 ANQGSEA. The CDR3 reads CSVEGGANTEAFF. As DNA, the CDR3 is TGCAGCGTTGAGGGGGGAGCGAACACTGAAGCTTTCTTT.

This clone was recorded many times. This rearrangement joins TRBV19 to TRBJ2-1, with D hard to call. The CDR3 runs to 12 residues. Germline V gives CDR1 LNHDA, CDR2 SQIVND (reference sequence). Trimming stripped 5 bases from V and 5 bases from J, with 7 bases between. CDR3 sequence (DNA): TGTGCCAGTAGTCCACAAAACAATGAGCAGTTCTTC. The encoded protein is CASSPQNNEQFF.

This rearrangement joins TRBV11-1 to TRBJ2-1; 9 bases align to TRBD2. Germline trimming cut 1 base from V and 5 bases from J; bases unmatched to any gene: 3. Germline assignment: CDR1 SGHAT and CDR2 FQDESV (reference sequence). The CDR3 sequence is 15 residues long. This chain's CDR3 is CASSLEGTSNNEQFF. DNA for the CDR3: TGTGCCAGCAGCTTAGAGGGGACTAGCAACAATGAGCAGTTCTTC.

The chain combines TRBV7-9 with TRBJ2-1, with 12 bases that match TRBD2. V dropped 11 bases and J dropped 5; count of bases not matched to a gene: 1. Germline CDR1 and CDR2: SEHNR and FQNEAQ (reference sequence). This CDR3 is built from 12 residues. CDR3 coding DNA: TGTGCCCTAGCGGGGGGGCACAATGAGCAGTTCTTC. Residues: CALAGGHNEQFF.

This clone was found once. The chain is built from TRBV19 and TRBJ1-6; D gene uncertain. The CDR3 consists of 17 residues. The V gene lost 7 bases and the J gene lost 8 bases, with 24 bases spanning the gap. Germline V CDR1 and CDR2: LNHDA, SQIVND (reference sequence). This CDR3 is CASTTPGGGYFDSPLHF. CDR3 nucleotide sequence: TGTGCCAGTACCACTCCGGGAGGCGGATATTTTGATTCACCCCTCCACTTT.